The present T cell receptor (beta chain) was sequenced within a study of Graves' ophthalmopathy and Graves' hyperthyroidism. Study-level findings and limits: Blood also contained most of the expanded thyroid clonotypes above 0.001 frequency.

Uncontrolled infections, other autoimmune diseases, pregnancy or lactation barred patients from enrollment. It was from around 10 ml of fresh peripheral blood that the PBMCs came. Amplification of TCR beta CDR3 regions used RNA transcripts. First-round RT-PCR used HTBI primers; second-round multiplex PCR followed. A single record per CDR3 protein comes from TCRdb applying MiXCR to the multiplex PCR reads. The data show 57,000 or so distinct CDR3 sequences, with around 50% seen just once and around 4.5% held by the top ten. From germline, CDR1 is ENHRY and CDR2 SYGVKD. The J segment lost 0 bases and the V segment lost 7 bases, leaving 2 bases of the junction unmatched. This CDR3 has 13 amino acids. As concerns this clonotype: Antigen unknown.

The sequence was collected from an adult woman with Graves' ophthalmopathy. Sequencing was done on a sample of peripheral blood. V usage is TRBV10-3 and J usage is TRBJ2-7, with 8 bases that match TRBD2. The CDR3 bases are TGTGCCATCACCAGCGGGAGCTCCTACGAGCAGTACTTC. Translated, it gives CAITSGSSYEQYF.